Each of the 27 T cell receptor beta chains below was sequenced from the same sample in a study of neurological immune-mediated disorders. One entry per CDR3 protein, called by TCRdb with MiXCR from the 5' RACE reads. This sample carries about 81,000 distinct CDR3 sequences, 3.5% to 4.5% of them seen once, and the ten largest clones take around 6%. Noted time point: longitudinal time-point 3. The sample was PBMCs. All receptors derive from a woman in her sixties or seventies with multiple sclerosis.

This clonotype was seen many times. The chain carries TRBV5-1 and TRBJ1-1; D is unresolved. The germline V and J ends were trimmed by 0 bases and 4 bases, with 13 bases remaining between them. Germline CDR1 reads SGHRS; CDR2 reads YFSETQ. CDR3 length: 15 residues. The CDR3 sequence: CASSLEGRPGTEAFF. In DNA, the CDR3 is TGCGCCAGCAGCTTGGAAGGAAGGCCGGGCACTGAAGCTTTCTTT. The variable domain in full, completed from reference TRBV5-1 and TRBJ1-1, reads KAGVTQTPRYLIKTRGQQVTLSCSPISGHRSVSWYQQTPGQGLQFLFEYFSETQRNKGNFPGRFSGRQFSNSRSEMNVSTLELGDSALYLCASSLEGRPGTEAFFGQGTRLTVV.

There are many counts of this clonotype. This chain connects TRBV12-3 or TRBV12-4 to TRBJ1-2; D not certain. This CDR3 region has 14 residues. V shed 4 bases and J shed 2 bases, with 11 bases lying between them. The CDR3 reads CASSSGWTNYGYTF. The CDR3 DNA is TGTGCCAGCAGTTCCGGCTGGACCAACTATGGCTACACCTTC.

Many counts were recorded for this clonotype. CDR3 region: CASSNLGTGVNEQFF. CDR3 DNA sequence: TGTGCCAGCAGTAACCTCGGGACAGGAGTGAATGAGCAGTTCTTC. V and J are TRBV28 and TRBJ2-1; 8 bases map to TRBD1. The CDR3 extends over 15 amino acids. Germline CDR1 reads MDHEN; CDR2 reads SYDVKM. V dropped 5 bases and J dropped 7; count of bases not matched to a gene: 10.

Only a few counts were recorded for this clonotype. The rearrangement joins TRBV14 to TRBJ2-1; TRBD2 might be the D (7 bases). Germline V lookup: CDR1 SGHDN, CDR2 FVKESK. The CDR3 covers 18 residues. V shed 0 bases and J shed 0 bases, with 15 bases lying between them. CDR3 loop: CASSQDRGAPSSYNEQFF. DNA for the CDR3: TGTGCCAGCAGCCAAGATCGGGGGGCACCAAGCTCCTACAATGAGCAGTTCTTC.

This clonotype was detected many times. The chain couples TRBV20-1 to TRBJ1-2; the D is unclear. Trimming shortened V by 1 base and J by 10 bases, and 13 bases separated the two germline ends. The CDR3 is 12 amino acids. CDR1 and CDR2 (germline): DFQATT, SNEGSKA (reference sequence). DNA for the CDR3: TGCAGTGCTAGAGCCGTGGGCCTCCTCTACACCTTC. Protein product: CSARAVGLLYTF.

Many counts were recorded for this clonotype. V gene TRBV6-5 combines with J gene TRBJ2-7; weak D call: TRBD1 (6 bases). CDR1 and CDR2 from the germline V gene are MNHEY and SVGAGI. The CDR3 has 14 amino acids. V lost 1 base and J lost 0, with 7 bases in between. CDR3 region: CASSYLDSSYEQYF. CDR3 DNA sequence: TGTGCCAGCAGTTACTTGGACAGCTCCTACGAGCAGTACTTC.

In this sample, this clonotype turned up many times. The chain combines TRBV5-1 with TRBJ2-3; D gene uncertain. Trimming left V 4 bases short and J 0 bases short, with 12 bases between. Germline CDR1 SGHRS, CDR2 YFSETQ. This CDR3 comprises 15 residues. CDR3 sequence reads: CASSTSTPSTDTQYF. CDR3 DNA sequence: TGCGCCAGCAGCACCTCCACCCCAAGCACAGATACGCAGTATTTT. Full variable domain (missing parts from reference TRBV5-1 and TRBJ2-3): KAGVTQTPRYLIKTRGQQVTLSCSPISGHRSVSWYQQTPGQGLQFLFEYFSETQRNKGNFPGRFSGRQFSNSRSEMNVSTLELGDSALYLCASSTSTPSTDTQYFGPGTRLTVL.

The table lists this clonotype with many counts. The chain employs TRBV6-6 and TRBJ1-6; 7 bases are shared with TRBD1. The V gene's germline CDR1 is MNHNY and CDR2 SVGAGI (reference sequence). CDR3 size: 14 residues. After removal of 2 bases from V and 10 bases from J, the junction contained 5 bases not matched to a gene. The CDR3 reads CASSYKGGASPLHF. For the CDR3, the DNA is TGTGCCAGCAGTTACAAAGGGGGCGCATCACCCCTCCACTTT.

This clonotype has a count of ten or more. The chain is built from TRBV5-1 and TRBJ1-1; D unresolved. In germline, CDR1 is SGHRS, CDR2 YFSETQ. Trimming stripped 6 bases from V and 1 base from J, with 16 bases between. This CDR3 has 15 amino acids. This CDR3 is CASTMEGFENTEAFF. The CDR3 nucleotides are TGCGCCAGCACGATGGAGGGTTTCGAGAACACTGAAGCTTTCTTT.

In this sample, this clonotype turned up many times. This chain uses TRBV20-1 with TRBJ1-1; unclear D gene. CDR1 is DFQATT and CDR2 is SNEGSKA in the germline V gene (reference sequence). This CDR3 is built from 13 residues. Trimming shortened V by 4 bases and J by 0 bases, and 9 bases separated the two germline ends. CDR3 in amino acids: CSAKRLLNTEAFF. For the CDR3, the DNA is TGCAGTGCTAAAAGGCTCCTGAACACTGAAGCTTTCTTT.

This clonotype has a count of ten or more. The genes are TRBV12-3 or TRBV12-4 and TRBJ2-1; D perhaps matches TRBD2 (5 bases). The CDR3 spans 14 residues. V dropped 3 bases and J dropped 2 bases, with 8 bases sitting between them. In nucleotides, the CDR3 is TGTGCCAGCAGTTTTGCGGGTGCCTACAATGAGCAGTTCTTC. Amino acids: CASSFAGAYNEQFF.

This clonotype occurred many times. This chain's CDR3 is CSATAPPGSGNTIYF. CDR3 sequence (DNA): TGCAGTGCCACCGCCCCCCCAGGCTCTGGAAACACCATATATTTT. This chain connects TRBV20-1 to TRBJ1-3; D remains unclear. This CDR3 contains 15 residues. V lost 6 bases, J lost 0 bases, and 15 bases lay in between. Germline loops: CDR1 DFQATT, CDR2 SNEGSKA (reference sequence).

This clonotype was detected ten times or more. The V and J genes are TRBV20-1 and TRBJ2-7, with 7 bases that match TRBD1. This CDR3 has 14 amino acids. The V gene end was trimmed by 2 bases and the J gene end by 3 bases; junction bases not matched to a gene: 7. Germline loops: CDR1 DFQATT, CDR2 SNEGSKA (reference sequence). The CDR3 loop reads CSARTTGSVYEQYF. For the CDR3, the DNA is TGCAGTGCTAGAACGACAGGGTCCGTCTACGAGCAGTACTTC.

This clonotype came up many times. The chain combines TRBV20-1 with TRBJ1-1; 7 bases match TRBD1. The CDR3 has 14 amino acids. The V gene's germline CDR1 is DFQATT and CDR2 SNEGSKA (reference sequence). Trimming cost V 6 bases and J 2 bases; bases outside gene matches: 9. CDR3 DNA: TGCAGTGCCCTCATGGGACAGACAAACACTGAAGCTTTCTTT. This sequence encodes CSALMGQTNTEAFF.

The sample holds many counts of this clonotype. The V call is TRBV5-1, the J call TRBJ2-7; the match to TRBD1 covers 7 bases. The J segment lost 3 bases and the V segment lost 2 bases, leaving 5 bases of the junction unmatched. This CDR3 has 14 amino acids. Germline-derived CDR1 and CDR2 are SGHRS and YFSETQ. The DNA for the CDR3 is TGCGCCAGCAGCTTCTCGGGACAGAACTACGAGCAGTACTTC. Translated: CASSFSGQNYEQYF. Complete variable domain (other parts from reference TRBV5-1 and TRBJ2-7): KAGVTQTPRYLIKTRGQQVTLSCSPISGHRSVSWYQQTPGQGLQFLFEYFSETQRNKGNFPGRFSGRQFSNSRSEMNVSTLELGDSALYLCASSFSGQNYEQYFGPGTRLTVT.

The sample holds many counts of this clonotype. The V call is TRBV7-6, the J call TRBJ2-5; 9 bases are shared with TRBD1. CDR3 length: 13 amino acids. The germline V gene has CDR1 SGHVS and CDR2 FNYEAQ. The V and J ends lost 4 bases and 5 bases, in that order; junction bases with no gene match: 2. The CDR3 reads CASSWDRAETQYF. For the CDR3, the DNA is TGTGCCAGCAGCTGGGACAGGGCCGAGACCCAGTACTTC.

This clonotype has ten or more counts. The J gene is TRBJ1-1, the V gene TRBV7-9; maybe TRBD1 (6 bases). The V and J ends lost 0 bases and 4 bases respectively, with 9 bases between them. Germline V gene sequence: CDR1 SEHNR, CDR2 FQNEAQ (reference sequence). This CDR3 is 14 amino acids long. The CDR3 sequence: CASSLAKGGTEAFF. As DNA, the CDR3 is TGTGCCAGCAGCTTAGCAAAGGGGGGCACTGAAGCTTTCTTT.

This clonotype has a count of ten or more. J is TRBJ2-2 and V is TRBV6-5, with 8 bases aligning to TRBD1. There are 14 residues in the CDR3. The germline V gene encodes CDR1 MNHEY and CDR2 SVGAGI. V trimming: 5 bases; J trimming: 4 bases; junction bases outside the gene matches: 3. The CDR3 spells CASSSDRGTGELFF. CDR3 sequence (DNA): TGTGCCAGCAGTAGCGACAGGGGCACCGGGGAGCTGTTTTTT.

This clonotype was seen repeatedly, ten times or more. The CDR3 reads CAITPGQGTYEQYF. In nucleotides, the CDR3 is TGTGCCATCACTCCGGGACAGGGAACCTACGAGCAGTACTTC. The chain has TRBV10-3 and TRBJ2-7; 9 bases fit TRBD1. There are 14 residues in the CDR3. The V gene's germline CDR1 is ENHRY and CDR2 SYGVKD. V trimming: 7 bases; J trimming: 2 bases; junction bases outside the gene matches: 6.

This clonotype has at least ten counts. The gene calls are TRBV2 and TRBJ2-7; D unclear. Germline V gives CDR1 SNHLY, CDR2 FYNNEI. The CDR3 is made up of 14 amino acids. V shed 2 bases and J shed 2 bases, with 10 bases lying between them. The CDR3 protein is CASSERQKTYEQYF. CDR3 DNA: TGTGCCAGCAGTGAAAGGCAGAAAACCTACGAGCAGTACTTC.

This clonotype occurred a few times. This may be a read error: a much more frequent sequence differs by one nucleotide. V is TRBV5-1 and J is TRBJ2-7; D is perhaps TRBD2 (5 bases). The length of the CDR3 is 12 residues. In germline, CDR1 is SGHRS, CDR2 YFSETQ. With 1 base removed from V and 11 bases from J, the gap between germline ends came to 13 bases. In DNA form, the CDR3 reads TGCGCCAGCAGCTTGTTGGGTGGGGAGAAGTACTTC. Translation gives CASSLLGGEKYF.

This clonotype has a count of ten or more. The V and J genes are TRBV7-9 and TRBJ1-1; no firm D call. Trimming stripped 4 bases from V and 3 bases from J, with 9 bases between. The CDR3 is 13 residues long. Germline V gene lookup returns CDR1 SEHNR and CDR2 FQNEAQ (reference sequence). CDR3 sequence (DNA): TGTGCCAGCAGCTCCCGCCCAGACACTGAAGCTTTCTTT. This translates into CASSSRPDTEAFF.

This clonotype was detected many times. V and J are TRBV2 and TRBJ1-3; D is undetermined. The germline CDR1 and CDR2 sequences are SNHLY and FYNNEI. Deletions cut 7 bases from V and 0 bases from J, with 7 bases between. The CDR3 spans 13 residues. The CDR3 loop is CASIGVSGNTIYF. CDR3 nucleotides: TGTGCCAGCATTGGGGTCTCTGGAAACACCATATATTTT.

Many counts were recorded for this clonotype. This chain connects TRBV29-1 to TRBJ2-7; TRBD1 matches at 8 bases. The CDR3 is 14 residues long. Germline CDR1 reads SQVTM; CDR2 reads ANQGSEA. The V segment lost 6 bases and the J segment 7 bases; nucleotides outside the gene matches: 14. The CDR3 DNA is TGCAGCGTCACCTGGACAGGGTCGAAAAAGGAGCAGTACTTC. This codes for CSVTWTGSKKEQYF.

There are many counts of this clonotype. This sequence joins TRBV27 and TRBJ2-5; a possible D gene is TRBD1 (5 bases). The germline gives CDR1 MNHEY, CDR2 SMNVEV (reference sequence). The CDR3 has 12 amino acids. Deletions cut 8 bases from V and 4 bases from J, with 11 bases between. The CDR3 DNA is TGTGCCAGCGGCTTTAGGGGAGAGACCCAGTACTTC. Residues: CASGFRGETQYF.

This clonotype was recorded at least ten times. The J gene is TRBJ1-2, the V gene TRBV7-9, with TRBD1 identical over 9 bases. V lost 5 bases to trimming and J lost 6 bases; unmatched junction nucleotides: 10. The length of the CDR3 is 15 residues. Germline V gives CDR1 SEHNR, CDR2 FQNEAQ (reference sequence). The CDR3 DNA is TGTGCCAGCAGCAACCGGGACAGGGACGTGAATGGCTACACCTTC. Its translation: CASSNRDRDVNGYTF. Using reference TRBV7-9 and TRBJ1-2 for the parts outside the CDR3, the full variable domain is DTGVSQNPRHKITKRGQNVTFRCDPISEHNRLYWYRQTLGQGPEFLTYFQNEAQLEKSRLLSDRFSAERPKGSFSTLEIQRTEQGDSAMYLCASSNRDRDVNGYTFGSGTRLTVV.

This clonotype appeared many times. This chain uses TRBV12-3 or TRBV12-4 with TRBJ1-6; D may be TRBD1 (5 bases). The CDR3 contains 14 residues. Trimming cost V 6 bases and J 7 bases, with 13 bases left between them. The CDR3 loop reads CASSLRDWNSPLHF. CDR3 sequence (DNA): TGTGCCAGCAGCCTCCGGGACTGGAATTCACCCCTCCACTTT.